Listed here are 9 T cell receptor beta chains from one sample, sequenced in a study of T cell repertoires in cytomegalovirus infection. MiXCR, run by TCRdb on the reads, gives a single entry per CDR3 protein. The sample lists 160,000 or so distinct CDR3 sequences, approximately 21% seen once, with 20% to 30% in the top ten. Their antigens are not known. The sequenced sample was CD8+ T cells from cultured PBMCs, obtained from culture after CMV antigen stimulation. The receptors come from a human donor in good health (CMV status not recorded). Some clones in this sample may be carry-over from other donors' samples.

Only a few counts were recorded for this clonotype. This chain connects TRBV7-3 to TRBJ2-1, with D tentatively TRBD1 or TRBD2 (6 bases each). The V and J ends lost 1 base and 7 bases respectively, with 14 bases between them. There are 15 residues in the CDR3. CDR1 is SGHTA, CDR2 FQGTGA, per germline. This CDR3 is CASSLRVGGANEQFF. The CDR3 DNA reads TGTGCCAGCAGCTTAAGGGTGGGGGGCGCAAATGAGCAGTTCTTC.

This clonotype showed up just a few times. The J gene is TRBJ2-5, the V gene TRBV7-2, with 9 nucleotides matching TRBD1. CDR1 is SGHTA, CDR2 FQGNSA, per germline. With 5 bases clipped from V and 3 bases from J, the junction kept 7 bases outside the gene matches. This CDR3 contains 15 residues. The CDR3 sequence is CASSIRTGVKETQYF. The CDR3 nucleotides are TGTGCCAGCAGCATAAGGACAGGGGTTAAAGAGACCCAGTACTTC.

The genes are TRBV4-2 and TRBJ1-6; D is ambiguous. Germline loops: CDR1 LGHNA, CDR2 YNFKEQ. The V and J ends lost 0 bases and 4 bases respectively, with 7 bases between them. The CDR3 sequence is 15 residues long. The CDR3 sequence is CASSQDTQYNSPLHF. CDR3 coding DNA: TGTGCCAGCAGCCAAGATACACAGTATAATTCACCCCTCCACTTT.

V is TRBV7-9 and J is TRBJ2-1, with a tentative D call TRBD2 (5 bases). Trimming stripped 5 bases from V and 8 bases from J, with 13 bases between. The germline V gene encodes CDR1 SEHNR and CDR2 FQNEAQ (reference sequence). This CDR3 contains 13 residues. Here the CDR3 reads CASSPAGRDEQFF. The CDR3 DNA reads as TGTGCCAGCAGCCCGGCCGGGCGGGATGAGCAGTTCTTC. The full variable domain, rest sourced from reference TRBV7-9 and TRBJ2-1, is DTGVSQNPRHKITKRGQNVTFRCDPISEHNRLYWYRQTLGQGPEFLTYFQNEAQLEKSRLLSDRFSAERPKGSFSTLEIQRTEQGDSAMYLCASSPAGRDEQFFGPGTRLTVL.

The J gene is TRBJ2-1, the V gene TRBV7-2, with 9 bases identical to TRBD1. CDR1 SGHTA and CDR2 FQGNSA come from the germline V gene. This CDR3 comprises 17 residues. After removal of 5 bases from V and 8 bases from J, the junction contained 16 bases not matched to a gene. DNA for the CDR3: TGTGCCAGCAGCCGGGGACAGGGTAATCTGGTTCGTGATGAGCAGTTCTTC. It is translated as CASSRGQGNLVRDEQFF.

CDR3 nucleotide sequence: TGTGCCAGCAGCTTGGTAGCGGGGGCGGGCCGTTACAATGAGCAGTTCTTC. Its protein product is CASSLVAGAGRYNEQFF. The V gene is TRBV7-2, the J gene TRBJ2-1; 9 bases align to TRBD2. CDR1 SGHTA and CDR2 FQGNSA come from the germline V gene. CDR3 length: 17 residues. Trimming took 3 bases from V and 4 from J; bases not matched to a gene: 10.

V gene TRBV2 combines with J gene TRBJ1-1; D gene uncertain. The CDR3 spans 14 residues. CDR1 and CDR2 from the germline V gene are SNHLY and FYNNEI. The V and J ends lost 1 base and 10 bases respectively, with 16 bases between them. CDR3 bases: TGTGCCAGCAGTGAAGAAACTTGGCCCTTAGGAGCTTTCTTT. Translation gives CASSEETWPLGAFF.

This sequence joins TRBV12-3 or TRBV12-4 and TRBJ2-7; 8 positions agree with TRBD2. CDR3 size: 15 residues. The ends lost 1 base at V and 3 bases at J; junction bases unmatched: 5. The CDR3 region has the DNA TGTGCCAGCAGTTTAGGAGTAGCGGGGAGCTACGAGCAGTACTTC. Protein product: CASSLGVAGSYEQYF.

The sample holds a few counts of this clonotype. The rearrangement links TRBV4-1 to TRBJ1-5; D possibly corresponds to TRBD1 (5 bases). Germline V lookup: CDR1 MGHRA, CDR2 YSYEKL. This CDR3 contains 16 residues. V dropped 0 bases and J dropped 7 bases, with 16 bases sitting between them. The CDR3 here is CASSQDQGQGWQPQHF. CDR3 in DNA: TGCGCCAGCAGCCAAGATCAAGGGCAGGGATGGCAGCCCCAGCATTTT.